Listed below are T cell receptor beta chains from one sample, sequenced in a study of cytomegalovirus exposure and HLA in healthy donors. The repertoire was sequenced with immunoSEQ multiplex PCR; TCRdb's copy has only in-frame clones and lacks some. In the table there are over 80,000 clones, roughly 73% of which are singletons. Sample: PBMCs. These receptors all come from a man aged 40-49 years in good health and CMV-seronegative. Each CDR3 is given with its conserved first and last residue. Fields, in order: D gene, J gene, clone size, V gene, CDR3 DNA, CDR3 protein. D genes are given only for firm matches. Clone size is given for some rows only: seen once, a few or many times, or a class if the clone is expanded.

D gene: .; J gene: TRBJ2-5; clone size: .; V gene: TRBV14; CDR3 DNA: TGTGCCAGCAGCCTATACACCCAAGAGACCCAGTACTTC; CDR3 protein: CASSLYTQETQYF
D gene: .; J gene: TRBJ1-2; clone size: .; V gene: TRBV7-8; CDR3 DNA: TGTGCCAGCAGCTTTGAGGGTTCTAACTATGGCTACACCTTC; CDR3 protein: CASSFEGSNYGYTF
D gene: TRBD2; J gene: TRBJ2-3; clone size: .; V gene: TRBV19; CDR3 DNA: TGTGCCAGCTCGTCGAGCGGGGCTCAGAGGGATACGCAGTATTTT; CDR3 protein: CASSSSGAQRDTQYF
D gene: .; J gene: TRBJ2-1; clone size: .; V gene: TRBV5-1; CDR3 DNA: TGCGCCAGCAGCTTGGCGGACTCTATATACAATGAGCAGTTCTTC; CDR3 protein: CASSLADSIYNEQFF
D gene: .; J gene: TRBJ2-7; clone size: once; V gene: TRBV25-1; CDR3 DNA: TGTGCCAGCAGTGTTTACGGGGCCTACGAGCAGTACTTC; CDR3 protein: CASSVYGAYEQYF
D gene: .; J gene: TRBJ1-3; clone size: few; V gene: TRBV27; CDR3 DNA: TGTGCCAGCAGGCCCTCGACAGGAAACACCATATATTTT; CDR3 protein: CASRPSTGNTIYF
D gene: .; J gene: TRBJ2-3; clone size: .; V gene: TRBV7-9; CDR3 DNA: TGTGCCAGCAGCTTTTTACTAGGTAATACAGATACGCAGTATTTT; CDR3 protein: CASSFLLGNTDTQYF
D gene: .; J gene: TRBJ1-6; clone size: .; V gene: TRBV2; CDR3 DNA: TGTGCCAGCACCCGCTACTCCTATAATTCACCCCTCCACTTT; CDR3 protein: CASTRYSYNSPLHF
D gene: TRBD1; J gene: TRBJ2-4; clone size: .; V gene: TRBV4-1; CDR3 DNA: TGCGCCAGCAGCCAAGTCGGCAGGGGGCGCCTCCGGGCCAAAAACATTCAGTACTTC; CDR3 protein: CASSQVGRGRLRAKNIQYF
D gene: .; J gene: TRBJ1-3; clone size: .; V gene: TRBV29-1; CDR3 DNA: TGCAGCGCAGACAGTAACTCTGGAAACACCATATATTTT; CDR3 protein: CSADSNSGNTIYF
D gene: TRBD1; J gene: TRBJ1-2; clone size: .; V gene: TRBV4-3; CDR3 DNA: TGCGCCAGCTCTAAAAAGGGGGCGGCCTCAGGGGCTAACTATGGCTACACCTTC; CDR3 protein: CASSKKGAASGANYGYTF
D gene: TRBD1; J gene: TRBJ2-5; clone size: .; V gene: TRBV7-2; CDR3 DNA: TGTGCCAGCAGCTACCTCGGACAGGCGGGAGAGACCCAGTACTTC; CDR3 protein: CASSYLGQAGETQYF
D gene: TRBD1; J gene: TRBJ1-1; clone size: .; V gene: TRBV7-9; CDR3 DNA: TGTGCCAGCAGCCCCCAGGGGGCGGGGAACACTGAAGCTTTCTTT; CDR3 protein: CASSPQGAGNTEAFF
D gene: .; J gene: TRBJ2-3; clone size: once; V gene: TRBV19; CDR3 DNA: TGTGCCAGTAGTATTCAGGGTACGCAGTATTTT; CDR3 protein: CASSIQGTQYF
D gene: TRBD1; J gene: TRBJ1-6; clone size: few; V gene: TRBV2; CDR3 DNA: TGTGCCAGCAGTGACGGGACAGGGGGCTCACCCCTCCACTTT; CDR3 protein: CASSDGTGGSPLHF
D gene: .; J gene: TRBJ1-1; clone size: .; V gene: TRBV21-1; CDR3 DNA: TGTGCCAGCAGCAAAGTTGTCAGGATGATGAAGAGCACTGAAGCTTTCTTT; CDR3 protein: CASSKVVRMMKSTEAFF
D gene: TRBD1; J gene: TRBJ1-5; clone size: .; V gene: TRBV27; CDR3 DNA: TGTGCCAGCAGTTCCGGGACAGGACGGAATCAGCCCCAGCATTTT; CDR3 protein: CASSSGTGRNQPQHF
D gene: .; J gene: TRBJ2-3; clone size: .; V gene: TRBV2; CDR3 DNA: TGTGCCAGCAAGGGGGACCCAGAGGCAGATACGCAGTATTTT; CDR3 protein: CASKGDPEADTQYF
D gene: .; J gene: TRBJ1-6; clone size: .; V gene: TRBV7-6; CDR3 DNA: TGTGCCAGCAGTCCCACGGGATTCTCCTATAATTCACCCCTCCACTTT; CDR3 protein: CASSPTGFSYNSPLHF
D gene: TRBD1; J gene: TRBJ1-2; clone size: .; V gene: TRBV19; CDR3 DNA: TGTGCCAGTAGTGTGACAGGGGGATCCTATGGCTACACCTTC; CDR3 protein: CASSVTGGSYGYTF
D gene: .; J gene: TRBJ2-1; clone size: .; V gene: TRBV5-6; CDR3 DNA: TGTGCCAGCAGCTTGGTCTCCGGGAAAACGGGCTACAATGAGCAGTTCTTC; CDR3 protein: CASSLVSGKTGYNEQFF
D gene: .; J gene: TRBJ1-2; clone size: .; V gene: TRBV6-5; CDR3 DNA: TGTGCCAGCAGTCCGGACATTGTTTTTGGCTACACCTTC; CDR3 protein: CASSPDIVFGYTF